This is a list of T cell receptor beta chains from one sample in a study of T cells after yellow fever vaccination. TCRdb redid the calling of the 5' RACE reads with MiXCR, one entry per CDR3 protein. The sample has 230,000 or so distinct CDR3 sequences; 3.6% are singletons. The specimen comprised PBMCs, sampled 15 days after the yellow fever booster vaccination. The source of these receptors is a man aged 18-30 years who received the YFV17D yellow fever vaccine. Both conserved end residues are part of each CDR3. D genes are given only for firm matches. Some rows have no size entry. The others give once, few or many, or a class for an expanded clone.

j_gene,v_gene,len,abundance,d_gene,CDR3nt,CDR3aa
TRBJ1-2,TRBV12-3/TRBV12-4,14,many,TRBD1,TGTGCCAGCACCACGGACAGGGGTTGGTATGGCTACACCTTC,CASTTDRGWYGYTF
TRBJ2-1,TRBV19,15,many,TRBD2,TGTGCCAGTAGTCTGGGCGGGGGGATCTACAATGAGCAGTTCTTC,CASSLGGGIYNEQFF
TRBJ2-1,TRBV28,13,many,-,TGTGCCAGCAGTTTATCCAGAAACAATGAGCAGTTCTTC,CASSLSRNNEQFF
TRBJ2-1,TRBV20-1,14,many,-,TGCAGTGCTAGACTGGGTAGCTCCTACAATGAGCAGTTCTTC,CSARLGSSYNEQFF
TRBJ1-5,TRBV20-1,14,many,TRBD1,TGCAGTGCTAGGGGACAGGGGGCCGGTCAGCCCCAGCATTTT,CSARGQGAGQPQHF
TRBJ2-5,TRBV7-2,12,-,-,TGTGCCAGCAGCCCCATTCAAGAGACCCAGTACTTC,CASSPIQETQYF
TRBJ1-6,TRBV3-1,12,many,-,TGTGCCAGCAGCCTTCGTTCAGCGGCCCTCCACTTT,CASSLRSAALHF
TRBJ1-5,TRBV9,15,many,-,TGTGCCAGCAGCGTAGACGGGACCACCAATCAGCCCCAGCATTTT,CASSVDGTTNQPQHF
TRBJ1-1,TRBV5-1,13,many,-,TGCGCCAGCAAACTGACAGGGAACACTGAAGCTTTCTTT,CASKLTGNTEAFF
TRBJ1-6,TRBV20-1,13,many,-,TGCAGTGCTAGAGTCAGTGGGAATTCACCCCTCCACTTT,CSARVSGNSPLHF
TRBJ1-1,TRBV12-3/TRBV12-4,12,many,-,TGTGCCAGCAGTTTTTACAGAAGCGAAGCTTTCTTT,CASSFYRSEAFF
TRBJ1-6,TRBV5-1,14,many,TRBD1,TGCGCCAGCAGCACTACAGGGGACAATTCACCCCTCCACTTT,CASSTTGDNSPLHF
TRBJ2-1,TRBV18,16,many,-,TGTGCCAGCACTCAATACGTACGGTCTCAAGTGAATGAGCAGTTCTTC,CASTQYVRSQVNEQFF
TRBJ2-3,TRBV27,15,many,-,TGTGCCAGCAGTTTACGTGCCAGGGGTCCAGATACGCAGTATTTT,CASSLRARGPDTQYF
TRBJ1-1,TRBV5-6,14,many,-,TGTGCCTCGGCGGGGGGGGTAAAGAACACTGAAGCTTTCTTT,CASAGGVKNTEAFF
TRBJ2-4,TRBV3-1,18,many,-,TGTGCCAGCAGCCCTAGGCCAGGGAGCCCTGTAGCCAAAAACATTCAGTACTTC,CASSPRPGSPVAKNIQYF
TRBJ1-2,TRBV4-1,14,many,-,TGCGCCAGCAGCCAAGATACGGGCTTAGATGGCTACACCTTC,CASSQDTGLDGYTF
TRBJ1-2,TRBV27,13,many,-,TGTGCCAGCAGTTTAAGCAGGGGAACTGGCTACACCTTC,CASSLSRGTGYTF
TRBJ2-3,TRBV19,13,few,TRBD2,TGTGCCAGCCGGCGGGGGACCACAGATACGCAGTATTTT,CASRRGTTDTQYF
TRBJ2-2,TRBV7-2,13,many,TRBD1,TGTGCCAGCAGCCGGGACAGAACCGGGGAGCTGTTTTTT,CASSRDRTGELFF
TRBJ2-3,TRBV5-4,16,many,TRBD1,TGTGCCAGCAGCCACCGCCTGACAGGGGTGGGAGATACGCAGTATTTT,CASSHRLTGVGDTQYF
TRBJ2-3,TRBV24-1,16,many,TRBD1,TGTGCCACCAGTGATACCGGGACAGGGAGCCCAGATACGCAGTATTTT,CATSDTGTGSPDTQYF
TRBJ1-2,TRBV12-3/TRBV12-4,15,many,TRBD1,TGTGCCAGCACCAAATCGTCGACAGGGAAATATGGCTACACCTTC,CASTKSSTGKYGYTF
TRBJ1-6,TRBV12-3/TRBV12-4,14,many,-,TGTGCCAGCAGTTTAGGCCCCCAGGCTTCACCCCTCCACTTT,CASSLGPQASPLHF
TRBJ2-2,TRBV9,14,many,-,TGTGCCAGCAGCGAGGGACCGGCGGGCGGGGAGCTGTTTTTT,CASSEGPAGGELFF
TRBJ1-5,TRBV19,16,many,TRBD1,TGTGCCAGTAGTGCCCTGACAGGGCGGCGCAATCAGCCCCAGCATTTT,CASSALTGRRNQPQHF
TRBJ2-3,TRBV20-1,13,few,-,TGCAGTGCTAGAGAAGGAGGGGGCGATACGCAGTATTTT,CSAREGGGDTQYF
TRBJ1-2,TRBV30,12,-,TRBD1,TGTGCCTGGGGGACAGGGTTTCATGGCTACACCTTC,CAWGTGFHGYTF
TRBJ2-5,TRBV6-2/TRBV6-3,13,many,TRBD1,TGTGCCAGCAGTTCAGGGGGTGCGGAGACCCAGTACTTC,CASSSGGAETQYF
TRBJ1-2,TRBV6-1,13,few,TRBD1,TGTGCCAGCCCTCCGGGACAGGGCTATGGCTACACCTTC,CASPPGQGYGYTF
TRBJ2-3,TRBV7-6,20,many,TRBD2,TGTGCCAGCAGCCGGCTGGAGGGGCCAGGCGGGGGGTACCCCACAGATACGCAGTATTTT,CASSRLEGPGGGYPTDTQYF
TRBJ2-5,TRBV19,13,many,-,TGTGCCAGTAGTGGGTCGAGGGCGGAGACCCAGTACTTC,CASSGSRAETQYF
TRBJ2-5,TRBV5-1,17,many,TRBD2,TGCGCCAGCAGCTTGACTGTGGGCGGGGGGCATTCGGAGACCCAGTACTTC,CASSLTVGGGHSETQYF
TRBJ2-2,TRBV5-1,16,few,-,TGCGCCAGCAGCTTGGATCAGAGATCCGGGGGAGGGGAGCTGTTTTTT,CASSLDQRSGGGELFF
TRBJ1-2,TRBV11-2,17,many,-,TGTGCCAGCAGCCACAGGAAAAAAAGAATCGTTAACTATGGCTACACCTTC,CASSHRKKRIVNYGYTF
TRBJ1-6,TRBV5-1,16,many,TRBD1,TGCGCCAGCAGCTACGGACAGGGGGCGACTAATTCACCCCTCCACTTT,CASSYGQGATNSPLHF
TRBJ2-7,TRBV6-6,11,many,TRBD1,TGTGCCATCGGACAGGGAGAGGGGAAGTACTTC,CAIGQGEGKYF
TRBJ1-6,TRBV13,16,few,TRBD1,TGTGCCAGCAGCTTGCGAGGGGGCGGCTTTAATTCACCCCTCCACTTT,CASSLRGGGFNSPLHF
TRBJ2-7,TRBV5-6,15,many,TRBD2,TGTGCCAGCAGCTTCCTAGCGGGGGGACACTACGAGCAGTACTTC,CASSFLAGGHYEQYF
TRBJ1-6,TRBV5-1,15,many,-,TGCGCCAGCAGCTTGGCCTGGGACAAAGGTTCACCCCTCCACTTT,CASSLAWDKGSPLHF
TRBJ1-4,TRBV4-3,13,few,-,TGCGCCAGCAGCCGCGGGGCAGGGGAAAAACTGTTTTTT,CASSRGAGEKLFF
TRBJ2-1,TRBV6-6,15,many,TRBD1,TGTGCCAGCAGTGACAGACAGGGGATGGGCAATGAGCAGTTCTTC,CASSDRQGMGNEQFF
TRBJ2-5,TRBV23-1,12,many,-,TGCGCCGGACTACAGGGAGAAGAGACCCAGTACTTC,CAGLQGEETQYF
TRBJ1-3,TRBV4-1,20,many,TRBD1,TGCGCCAGCAGCCCTAGGGACAGGGGACCGAGAATCTTCTCTGGAAACACCATATATTTT,CASSPRDRGPRIFSGNTIYF
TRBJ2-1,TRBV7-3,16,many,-,TGTGCCAGCAGCTTGACCGGGACACCTTTTGACAATGAGCAGTTCTTC,CASSLTGTPFDNEQFF
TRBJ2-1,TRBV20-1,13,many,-,TGCAGTGCTAGATCCTGGATCGACAATGAGCAGTTCTTC,CSARSWIDNEQFF
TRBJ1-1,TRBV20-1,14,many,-,TGCAGTGCTAGAGATGGGCAGGGGAACACTGAAGCTTTCTTT,CSARDGQGNTEAFF
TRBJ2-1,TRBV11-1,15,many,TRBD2,TGTGCCAGCAGCGACACTAGCGGGGGGGTCGATGAGCAGTTCTTC,CASSDTSGGVDEQFF
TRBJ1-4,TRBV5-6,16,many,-,TGTGCCAGCAGCTTAAAGGGAGCCATAGGGGATGAAAAACTGTTTTTT,CASSLKGAIGDEKLFF
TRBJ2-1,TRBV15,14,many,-,TGTGCCACCAGCAGAGATGCCCTCCGAGATGAGCAGTTCTTC,CATSRDALRDEQFF
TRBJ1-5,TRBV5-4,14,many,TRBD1,TGTGCCAGCAGCGTCCAGGGGGAGAATCAGCCCCAGCATTTT,CASSVQGENQPQHF
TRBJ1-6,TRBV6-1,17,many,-,TGTGCCAGCAGTGAAAAGGGGGGCAGCTCCTATAATTCACCCCTCCACTTT,CASSEKGGSSYNSPLHF
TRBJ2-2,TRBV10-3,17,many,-,TGTGCCATCCCATCCGGCACGGGGGACTCGAACACCGGGGAGCTGTTTTTT,CAIPSGTGDSNTGELFF